The 30 T cell receptor beta chains in this list originate from one sample, sequenced in a study of blood T cell repertoires in COVID-19. Produced via immunoSEQ multiplex PCR; TCRdb's table is partial and in-frame only. The sample shows about 250,000 clones, approximately 85% of them seen only once. The sample taken for sequencing was PBMCs or T cells enriched from blood (not recorded which). These receptor sequences come from a woman in her 50s with acute COVID-19.

V usage is TRBV11-2 and J usage is TRBJ2-5; 8 nucleotides align to TRBD2. CDR1 and CDR2 from the germline V gene are SGHAT and FQNNGV. The trim removed 3 bases at V and 2 bases at J, leaving 8 bases unmatched. CDR3 size: 16 residues. CDR3 bases: TGTGCCAGCAGCTTGATCGGGGGGGTAACACAAGAGACCCAGTACTTC. Residues: CASSLIGGVTQETQYF.

As to this clone: A junction boundary mismatches the germline segment, possibly from a read error. The rearrangement joins TRBV5-4 to TRBJ2-6, with 12 positions matching TRBD1. The CDR3 is 18 residues long. The germline gives CDR1 SGHNT, CDR2 YYREEE (reference sequence). This CDR3 is CASRLGGQGAAGANVLTF. Written as DNA, the CDR3 is TGTGCCAGCAGGTTGGGGGGACAGGGGGCCGCAGGGGCCAACGTCCTGACTTTC.

V gene TRBV3-1 (or the pseudogene TRBV3-2) combines with J gene TRBJ1-1; 8 bases agree with TRBD1. V lost 7 bases to trimming and J lost 11 bases; unmatched junction nucleotides: 12. The germline V gene encodes CDR1 LGHDT and CDR2 YNNKEL (reference sequence). The CDR3 loop spans 13 amino acids. The DNA of the CDR3 is TGTGCCAGCACCCGAGGGCAGGGGGCTCGGGCTTTCTTT. This encodes CASTRGQGARAFF.

The chain combines TRBV4-3 with TRBJ1-3, with D unclear. The CDR3 contains 14 residues. Germline V gene data show CDR1 as LGHNA and CDR2 as YSLEER. V was clipped by 3 bases and J by 4 bases, with 10 bases between them. Written as DNA, the CDR3 is TGCGCCAGCAGCCACGGGGATTTGGGAAACACCATATATTTT. It translates to CASSHGDLGNTIYF.

CDR3 amino acids: CASSDDADIQYF. CDR3 sequence (DNA): TGCGCCAGCAGCGATGACGCGGACATTCAGTACTTC. V usage is TRBV5-1 and J usage is TRBJ2-4, with D hard to call. The germline V gene has CDR1 SGHRS and CDR2 YFSETQ. V gave up 4 bases and J gave up 8 bases, with 10 bases separating them. This CDR3 spans 12 amino acids.

The chain links TRBV5-1 to TRBJ2-5, with 10 bases identical to TRBD1. Germline-derived CDR1 and CDR2 are SGHRS and YFSETQ. This CDR3 has 16 residues. With V trimmed by 4 bases and J by 5 bases, 11 bases remained unmatched. The CDR3 reads CASSLRYGQGGETQYF. The DNA of the CDR3 is TGCGCCAGCAGCCTAAGATACGGACAGGGGGGGGAGACCCAGTACTTC.

The chain couples TRBV7-9 to TRBJ2-2; 8 bases map to TRBD1. The CDR3 is made up of 15 amino acids. Germline loops: CDR1 SEHNR, CDR2 FQNEAQ (reference sequence). The ends lost 7 bases at V and 6 bases at J; junction bases unmatched: 10. CDR3 nucleotide sequence: TGTGCCAGCAACTTCAAACAGGGGGAACCCGGGGAGCTGTTTTTT. Its protein is CASNFKQGEPGELFF.

This chain links TRBV6-6 with TRBJ1-2, with TRBD1 as a possible D gene (6 bases). The V gene lost 7 bases and the J gene lost 12 bases, with 21 bases spanning the gap. From germline, CDR1 is MNHNY and CDR2 SVGAGI (reference sequence). This CDR3 region has 13 residues. CDR3: CASTSRGGSLNTF. CDR3 coding DNA: TGTGCCAGCACCTCACGGGGGGGCAGCTTGAACACCTTC.

The rearrangement uses TRBV5-4 and TRBJ2-7; 14 bases map to TRBD2. CDR3 length: 15 residues. Germline-derived CDR1 and CDR2 are SGHNT and YYREEE (reference sequence). J lost 5 bases, V lost 4 bases, and 5 bases had no gene match. In DNA form, the CDR3 reads TGTGCCAGCAGCCAGGGACTAGCGGGGGACCACGAGCAGTACTTC. It yields the protein CASSQGLAGDHEQYF.

The chain is built from TRBV6-5 and TRBJ1-2, with 10 bases lining up with TRBD1. The CDR3 sequence is 13 residues long. Germline-derived CDR1 and CDR2 are MNHEY and SVGAGI. Unmatched junction bases numbered 7, after V lost 7 bases and J lost 8 bases. The CDR3 nucleotides are TGTGCCAGCAACGACAGGGGGCCGTCGGGCTACACCTTC. It is translated as CASNDRGPSGYTF.

The J gene is TRBJ2-6, the V gene TRBV5-1, with D uncertain. Germline V gene lookup returns CDR1 SGHRS and CDR2 YFSETQ. The CDR3 consists of 17 residues. The ends were cut back, 4 bases at V and 0 bases at J, with 14 bases in the middle. The CDR3 sequence is CASSVQKLVSGANVLTF. In DNA, the CDR3 is TGCGCCAGCAGCGTCCAAAAACTGGTCTCTGGGGCCAACGTCCTGACTTTC.

This chain links TRBV30 with TRBJ2-2; D may be TRBD1 (6 bases). CDR3 length: 15 amino acids. V was shortened by 2 bases and J by 5 bases, with 15 bases between the two germline ends. The germline V gene encodes CDR1 GTSNPN and CDR2 SVGIG (reference sequence). CDR3 DNA: TGTGCCTGGAGTCGCAAACAGGGCCGAACCGGGGAGCTGTTTTTT. Translation gives CAWSRKQGRTGELFF.

The chain couples TRBV4-1 to TRBJ2-7; tentative D call: TRBD1 (6 bases). Germline values: CDR1 MGHRA, CDR2 YSYEKL. V was clipped by 0 bases and J by 10 bases, with 13 bases between them. The CDR3 has 13 amino acids. The CDR3 loop reads CASSQDVNRAQYF. Here the CDR3 DNA reads TGCGCCAGCAGCCAAGACGTGAACAGGGCCCAGTACTTC.

V usage is TRBV19 and J usage is TRBJ1-2; D is possibly TRBD1 (6 bases). The germline V and J ends were trimmed by 3 bases and 5 bases, with 16 bases remaining between them. The CDR3 has 15 residues. Per germline, CDR1 LNHDA and CDR2 SQIVND (reference sequence). The CDR3 region has the DNA TGTGCCAGTAGTATTCCGGGACACAATAGTTATGGCTACACCTTC. This codes for CASSIPGHNSYGYTF. Drawing the rest from reference TRBV19 and TRBJ1-2, the complete variable domain is DGGITQSPKYLFRKEGQNVTLSCEQNLNHDAMYWYRQDPGQGLRLIYYSQIVNDFQKGDIAEGYSVSREKKESFPLTVTSAQKNPTAFYLCASSIPGHNSYGYTFGSGTRLTVV.

This clone was seen more than once but under ten times. The chain couples TRBV6-2 or TRBV6-3 to TRBJ2-3, with 7 bases lining up with TRBD2. Germline CDR1 and CDR2: MNHEY and SVGEGT. With V trimmed by 5 bases and J by 0 bases, 8 bases remained unmatched. CDR3 length: 16 residues. DNA of the CDR3: TGTGCCAGCAGTCGGATGGGGACTACTAGCACAGATACGCAGTATTTT. This encodes CASSRMGTTSTDTQYF.

This clone has a handful of counts. The chain carries TRBV5-1 and TRBJ2-5; D possibly corresponds to TRBD2 (7 bases). The germline V gene has CDR1 SGHRS and CDR2 YFSETQ. The V end lost 0 bases, the J end lost 1 base, and 19 bases lay between the germline ends. CDR3 length equals 18 residues. In nucleotides, the CDR3 is TGCGCCAGCAGCTTGGTAGGTTCCGGGGGGCCACCCCAAGAGACCCAGTACTTC. Its translation is CASSLVGSGGPPQETQYF.

The chain is built from TRBV11-2 and TRBJ1-2; 8 bases align to TRBD1. V was pared by 1 base and J by 8 bases, with 6 bases of the junction left unmatched. Germline CDR1 and CDR2: SGHAT and FQNNGV. The CDR3 totals 14 residues. This CDR3 is CASSLGTGIIGYTF. CDR3 coding DNA: TGTGCCAGCAGCTTAGGGACAGGGATAATCGGCTACACCTTC.

The J gene is TRBJ1-2, the V gene TRBV11-2; possible D gene TRBD1, 5 bases. V lost 1 base and J lost 4, with 13 bases in between. The CDR3 spans 15 residues. CDR1 is SGHAT and CDR2 is FQNNGV in the germline V gene. The CDR3 reads CASSLGDWVSYGYTF. The CDR3 nucleotides are TGTGCCAGCAGCTTAGGGGACTGGGTCTCCTATGGCTACACCTTC. The full variable domain, completed using reference TRBV11-2 and TRBJ1-2, is EAGVAQSPRYKIIEKRQSVAFWCNPISGHATLYWYQQILGQGPKLLIQFQNNGVVDDSQLPKDRFSAERLKGVDSTLKIQPAKLEDSAVYLCASSLGDWVSYGYTFGSGTRLTVV.

The J gene is TRBJ2-3, the V gene TRBV5-1; D unresolved. The germline V and J ends were trimmed by 4 bases and 6 bases, with 12 bases remaining between them. This CDR3 region has 13 residues. CDR1 SGHRS and CDR2 YFSETQ come from the germline V gene. This CDR3 reads CASSTNLRDTQYF. In DNA form, the CDR3 reads TGCGCCAGCAGCACCAATTTACGGGATACGCAGTATTTT.

The chain links TRBV18 to TRBJ1-1; 11 nucleotides align to TRBD1. This CDR3 spans 16 amino acids. V trimming: 3 bases; J trimming: 0 bases; junction bases outside the gene matches: 3. Germline V gives CDR1 KGHSH, CDR2 LQKENI. CDR3 DNA sequence: TGTGCCAGCTCACCTACGGACAGGGGGCTGAACACTGAAGCTTTCTTT. This codes for CASSPTDRGLNTEAFF.

The chain links TRBV30 to TRBJ1-2; 10 nucleotides align to TRBD1. The CDR3 is 16 amino acids. Trimming removed 1 base from V and 6 bases from J; junction bases left unmatched: 11. Germline-derived CDR1 and CDR2 are GTSNPN and SVGIG (reference sequence). CDR3 sequence reads: CAWSGQRQGAHNGYTF. In DNA, the CDR3 is TGTGCCTGGAGTGGCCAAAGACAGGGGGCTCATAATGGCTACACCTTC.

This clone was recorded only once. The CDR3 sequence: CASSELKSSYNEQFF. The CDR3 DNA is TGTGCCAGCAGTGAATTAAAGAGCTCCTACAATGAGCAGTTCTTC. This sequence joins TRBV6-1 and TRBJ2-1; D unresolved. Trimming took 2 bases from V and 0 from J, leaving 8 bases between them. The CDR3 has 15 amino acids. Germline V gene lookup returns CDR1 MNHNS and CDR2 SASEGT.

The chain couples TRBV19 to TRBJ1-5, with 8 positions matching TRBD1. The CDR3 contains 14 residues. Looked up from germline, CDR1 is LNHDA and CDR2 is SQIVND (reference sequence). Germline trimming cut 7 bases from V and 2 bases from J; bases unmatched to any gene: 4. CDR3 DNA: TGTGCCAGTACTACGACAGGGGGCAATCAGCCCCAGCATTTT. Amino acids: CASTTTGGNQPQHF.

The CDR3 loop reads CAGGNSGNTIYF. In DNA, the CDR3 is TGTGCCGGAGGGAATTCGGGAAACACCATATATTTT. The chain carries TRBV30 and TRBJ1-3; D gene ambiguous. V lost 8 bases and J lost 4, with 12 bases in between. This CDR3 has 12 amino acids. Germline V gene lookup returns CDR1 GTSNPN and CDR2 SVGIG (reference sequence).

The chain couples TRBV6-5 to TRBJ1-1; D might be TRBD1 (5 bases). Germline assignment: CDR1 MNHEY and CDR2 SVGAGI. The CDR3 is made up of 13 amino acids. V shed 5 bases and J shed 4 bases, with 11 bases lying between them. CDR3 coding DNA: TGTGCCAGCAGTCTTGGACACGTCACTGAAGCTTTCTTT. Its protein product is CASSLGHVTEAFF.

The rearrangement uses TRBV7-2 and TRBJ1-1; no clear D gene. V lost 5 bases, J lost 1 base, and 8 bases lay in between. Germline lookup yields CDR1 SGHTA and CDR2 FQGNSA. This CDR3 spans 13 amino acids. The CDR3 nucleotides read TGTGCCAGCAGCACGACACAGAACACTGAAGCTTTCTTT. It encodes CASSTTQNTEAFF.

The chain employs TRBV4-3 and TRBJ1-2, with a tentative D call TRBD1 (6 bases). V lost 3 bases and J lost 2, with 16 bases in between. Germline V CDR1 and CDR2: LGHNA, YSLEER. There are 16 residues in the CDR3. The CDR3 protein is CASSQTLPQGNYGYTF. In DNA, the CDR3 is TGCGCCAGCAGCCAGACGCTACCACAGGGAAACTATGGCTACACCTTC.

CDR3 loop: CAWTGEGTTQAFF. Here the CDR3 DNA reads TGTGCCTGGACTGGGGAAGGGACTACTCAGGCTTTCTTT. V gene TRBV30 combines with J gene TRBJ1-1; D possibly corresponds to TRBD1 (5 bases). The germline CDR1 and CDR2 sequences are GTSNPN and SVGIG (reference sequence). This CDR3 comprises 13 residues. V was cut by 4 bases and J by 11 bases, with 20 bases left in between.

The chain carries TRBV7-6 and TRBJ1-1; the D is unclear. This CDR3 region has 13 residues. Deletions cut 1 base from V and 3 bases from J, with 6 bases between. Germline CDR1 reads SGHVS; CDR2 reads FNYEAQ. CDR3 residues: CASSLDEDTEAFF. The CDR3 DNA reads TGTGCCAGCAGCTTAGACGAGGACACTGAAGCTTTCTTT.

V usage is TRBV5-1 and J usage is TRBJ2-3, with a tentative D call TRBD1 (5 bases). The V end was cut by 7 bases, the J end by 2 bases, with 11 bases between. The V gene's germline CDR1 is SGHRS and CDR2 YFSETQ. The CDR3 loop spans 13 amino acids. This chain's CDR3 is CASLDTNTDTQYF. The CDR3 DNA reads TGCGCCAGCCTGGACACGAACACAGATACGCAGTATTTT.